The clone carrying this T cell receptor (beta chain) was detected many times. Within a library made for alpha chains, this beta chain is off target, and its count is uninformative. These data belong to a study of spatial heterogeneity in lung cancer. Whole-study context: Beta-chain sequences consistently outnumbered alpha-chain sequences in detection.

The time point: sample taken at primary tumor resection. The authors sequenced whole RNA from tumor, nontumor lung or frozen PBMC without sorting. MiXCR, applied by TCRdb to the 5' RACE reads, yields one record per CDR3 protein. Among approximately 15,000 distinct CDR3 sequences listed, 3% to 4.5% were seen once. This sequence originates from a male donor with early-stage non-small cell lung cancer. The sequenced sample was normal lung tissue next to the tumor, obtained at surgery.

The CDR3 loop is CASSQGTGGATGNTIYF. The CDR3 DNA reads as TGTGCCAGCAGCCAAGGGACAGGGGGTGCTACTGGAAACACCATATATTTT. The rearrangement links TRBV3-1 to TRBJ1-3, with 10 bases that match TRBD1. Germline V gene sequence: CDR1 LGHDT, CDR2 YNNKEL (reference sequence). The CDR3 extends over 17 amino acids. With V trimmed by 1 base and J by 2 bases, 5 bases remained unmatched.